A selection of T cell receptor beta chains follows, all from one sample in a study of blood T cell repertoires in COVID-19. Here immunoSEQ multiplex PCR was the method, and the copy in TCRdb shows in-frame clones only, minus some. The table shows 300,000 or so clones, with 90% occurring only once. The material sequenced was PBMCs or T cells enriched from blood (not recorded which). The receptors shown here come from a man aged 55 to 69 who had recovered from COVID-19. Each CDR3 is given with its conserved first and last residue. A D gene is named only where the DNA matches it firmly. Size is stated for part of the rows, as once, few or many counts, or as a class when the clone is expanded.

D gene: -
J gene: TRBJ2-5
clone size: -
V gene: TRBV5-1
CDR3 DNA: TGCGCCAGCAGCTTGGCCTTAGAGGAGGAGACCCAGTACTTC
CDR3 protein: CASSLALEEETQYF

D gene: -
J gene: TRBJ1-1
clone size: -
V gene: TRBV10-3
CDR3 DNA: TGTGCCATCAGTGACAGGCCAATGAACACTGAAGCTTTCTTT
CDR3 protein: CAISDRPMNTEAFF

D gene: TRBD1
J gene: TRBJ1-5
clone size: -
V gene: TRBV18
CDR3 DNA: TGTGCCAGCTCATCGGGTACAGGGGCTATTAGCAATCAGCCCCAGCATTTT
CDR3 protein: CASSSGTGAISNQPQHF

D gene: -
J gene: TRBJ1-1
clone size: -
V gene: TRBV29-1
CDR3 DNA: TGCAGCGTCTCGAGCGGAAGTACCGAAGCTTTCTTT
CDR3 protein: CSVSSGSTEAFF

D gene: -
J gene: TRBJ1-5
clone size: -
V gene: TRBV6-5
CDR3 DNA: TGTGCCAGCAGCCGAATTACAGGAAGCAATCAGCCCCAGCATTTT
CDR3 protein: CASSRITGSNQPQHF

D gene: -
J gene: TRBJ2-5
clone size: -
V gene: TRBV30
CDR3 DNA: TGTGCCTGGAGTGTACCCGACGTTAGCGGCCAAGAGACCCAGTACTTC
CDR3 protein: CAWSVPDVSGQETQYF

D gene: -
J gene: TRBJ2-7
clone size: once
V gene: TRBV2
CDR3 DNA: TGTGCCAGCAGTCTGGAGGGCTACGAGCAGTACTTC
CDR3 protein: CASSLEGYEQYF

D gene: TRBD2
J gene: TRBJ2-1
clone size: few
V gene: TRBV5-1
CDR3 DNA: TGCGCCAGCAGCTTCACCGGGGGGGCCGACAATGAGCAGTTCTTC
CDR3 protein: CASSFTGGADNEQFF

D gene: -
J gene: TRBJ2-7
clone size: -
V gene: TRBV5-1
CDR3 DNA: TGCGCCAGCAGCCCACTCCAGAGGACCTACGAGCAGTACTTC
CDR3 protein: CASSPLQRTYEQYF

D gene: -
J gene: TRBJ1-1
clone size: once
V gene: TRBV5-6
CDR3 DNA: TGTGCCAGCAGCTTGGTCTCAGGGGCCTTCGCTTTCTTT
CDR3 protein: CASSLVSGAFAFF

D gene: -
J gene: TRBJ1-2
clone size: -
V gene: TRBV11-2
CDR3 DNA: TGTGCCAGCAGCTTACGGGGGGAATATGGCTACACCTTC
CDR3 protein: CASSLRGEYGYTF

D gene: -
J gene: TRBJ1-2
clone size: -
V gene: TRBV25-1
CDR3 DNA: TGTGCCAGCAGTGTCGTATCAGGGTGGGGCTACACCTTC
CDR3 protein: CASSVVSGWGYTF

D gene: -
J gene: TRBJ2-5
clone size: -
V gene: TRBV27
CDR3 DNA: TGTGCCAGCAGTTTAGTTGTAGGAGGAGAGACCCAGTACTTC
CDR3 protein: CASSLVVGGETQYF

D gene: -
J gene: TRBJ2-7
clone size: -
V gene: TRBV7-8
CDR3 DNA: TGTGCCAGCAGCTTACTAATCGCGGGGGAGCAGTACTTC
CDR3 protein: CASSLLIAGEQYF

D gene: -
J gene: TRBJ2-2
clone size: -
V gene: TRBV11-3
CDR3 DNA: TGTGCCAGCAGCCGCCGGGACAAGCGAGCCGGGGAGCTGTTTTTT
CDR3 protein: CASSRRDKRAGELFF

D gene: -
J gene: TRBJ2-3
clone size: -
V gene: TRBV4-1
CDR3 DNA: TGCGCCAGCAGCCGTTTGGAGAGGAGCACAGATACGCAGTATTTT
CDR3 protein: CASSRLERSTDTQYF

D gene: TRBD1
J gene: TRBJ2-5
clone size: -
V gene: TRBV7-2
CDR3 DNA: TGTGCCAGTGGCCTAGGTGGACAGGGCCGAGGGGAGACCCAGTACTTC
CDR3 protein: CASGLGGQGRGETQYF

D gene: -
J gene: TRBJ2-5
clone size: -
V gene: TRBV12-3/TRBV12-4
CDR3 DNA: TGTGCCAGCAGTTTAGGTAGGGGAGAGACCCAGTACTTC
CDR3 protein: CASSLGRGETQYF

D gene: TRBD1
J gene: TRBJ2-7
clone size: once
V gene: TRBV29-1
CDR3 DNA: TGCAGCGTCACAGGGGACGCTGACAGCTCCTACGAGCAGTACTTC
CDR3 protein: CSVTGDADSSYEQYF

D gene: TRBD2
J gene: TRBJ2-2
clone size: -
V gene: TRBV5-1
CDR3 DNA: TGCGCCAGCAGCTTGGGGCTAGCGGGACGATCGAACACCGGGGAGCTGTTTTTT
CDR3 protein: CASSLGLAGRSNTGELFF

D gene: TRBD2
J gene: TRBJ2-7
clone size: -
V gene: TRBV6-2/TRBV6-3
CDR3 DNA: TGTGCCAGCAGTACGCCCCGAGGAGCGGGGGGGTGGGAGCAGTACTTC
CDR3 protein: CASSTPRGAGGWEQYF

D gene: TRBD1
J gene: TRBJ1-5
clone size: few
V gene: TRBV11-2
CDR3 DNA: TGTGCCAGCAGCTTAGGGGGACAGAACAATCAGCCCCAGCATTTT
CDR3 protein: CASSLGGQNNQPQHF

D gene: -
J gene: TRBJ2-7
clone size: -
V gene: TRBV7-8
CDR3 DNA: TGTGCCAGCAGCCGAGACAGGCCTTACGAGCAGTACTTC
CDR3 protein: CASSRDRPYEQYF

D gene: -
J gene: TRBJ2-3
clone size: -
V gene: TRBV5-1
CDR3 DNA: TGCGCCAGCAGCGGGGACAATACAGATACGCAGTATTTT
CDR3 protein: CASSGDNTDTQYF

D gene: -
J gene: TRBJ1-6
clone size: -
V gene: TRBV11-2
CDR3 DNA: TGTGCCAGCAGCCAACAGGGATCCTATAATTCACCCCTCCACTTT
CDR3 protein: CASSQQGSYNSPLHF

D gene: -
J gene: TRBJ1-2
clone size: -
V gene: TRBV7-2
CDR3 DNA: TGTGCCAGCAGCTTAGATTTGGCATCGTTGGGCTACACCTTC
CDR3 protein: CASSLDLASLGYTF

D gene: TRBD2
J gene: TRBJ2-2
clone size: -
V gene: TRBV4-2
CDR3 DNA: TGTGCCAGCAGCCAAAAGGGACTAGCGGGACCCACCGGGGAGCTGTTTTTT
CDR3 protein: CASSQKGLAGPTGELFF

D gene: TRBD1
J gene: TRBJ1-1
clone size: -
V gene: TRBV7-6
CDR3 DNA: TGTGCCAGCAGCTCAGGGGGACAGGGGTCGGGTGAAGCTTTCTTT
CDR3 protein: CASSSGGQGSGEAFF

D gene: -
J gene: TRBJ2-1
clone size: -
V gene: TRBV3-1/TRBV3-2
CDR3 DNA: TGTGCCAGCAGCCCTCGGAGCTCCTACAATGAGCAGTTCTTC
CDR3 protein: CASSPRSSYNEQFF

D gene: -
J gene: TRBJ1-1
clone size: -
V gene: TRBV18
CDR3 DNA: TGTGCCAGCTCACCAAAAGGGCGGGGGCTGAACACTGAAGCTTTCTTT
CDR3 protein: CASSPKGRGLNTEAFF

D gene: TRBD1
J gene: TRBJ2-2
clone size: -
V gene: TRBV5-4
CDR3 DNA: TGTGCCAGCAGCCGAGACAGGGTCGATACCGGGGAGCTGTTTTTT
CDR3 protein: CASSRDRVDTGELFF

D gene: -
J gene: TRBJ1-2
clone size: -
V gene: TRBV3-1/TRBV3-2
CDR3 DNA: TGTGCCAGCAGCCCCCTTGGGGGGAGCTATGGCTACACCTTC
CDR3 protein: CASSPLGGSYGYTF

D gene: -
J gene: TRBJ1-3
clone size: -
V gene: TRBV27
CDR3 DNA: TGTGCCAGCAGTTCCGGACTTGGAAACACCATATATTTT
CDR3 protein: CASSSGLGNTIYF

D gene: TRBD1
J gene: TRBJ1-4
clone size: -
V gene: TRBV7-9
CDR3 DNA: TGTGCCAGCAGCTTAAAGGGGGCGCCGACTAATGAAAAACTGTTTTTT
CDR3 protein: CASSLKGAPTNEKLFF

D gene: TRBD2
J gene: TRBJ2-7
clone size: -
V gene: TRBV5-6
CDR3 DNA: TGTGCCAGCAGCAAAACTATCGCGGGACTAGCTTACTACGAGCAGTACTTC
CDR3 protein: CASSKTIAGLAYYEQYF

D gene: -
J gene: TRBJ2-3
clone size: -
V gene: TRBV6-2/TRBV6-3
CDR3 DNA: TGTGCCAGCAGTTACCCCGGGAGCACAGATACGCAGTATTTT
CDR3 protein: CASSYPGSTDTQYF

D gene: -
J gene: TRBJ1-4
clone size: -
V gene: TRBV5-1
CDR3 DNA: TGCGCCAGCAGGGGGGTAACAGGGTCACGAGAAAAACTGTTTTTT
CDR3 protein: CASRGVTGSREKLFF

D gene: -
J gene: TRBJ1-1
clone size: -
V gene: TRBV27
CDR3 DNA: TGTGCCAGCAGTTTATCGGTGAGGAACACTGAAGCTTTCTTT
CDR3 protein: CASSLSVRNTEAFF

D gene: -
J gene: TRBJ1-1
clone size: -
V gene: TRBV12-3/TRBV12-4
CDR3 DNA: TGTGCCAGCAGGTTGACGGGGGGCACTGAAGCTTTCTTT
CDR3 protein: CASRLTGGTEAFF